The text below deals with one T cell receptor (beta chain). The CDR3 contains 13 residues. The V end was cut by 7 bases, the J end by 9 bases, with 16 bases between. CDR1 is LNHDA, CDR2 SQIVND, per germline (reference sequence). Cohorts were assigned according to the clinical history that participants reported. This entry is derived from a study of blood T cell repertoires in COVID-19. In the original processing: Reference gene primer amplification in the assay estimated nucleated cell counts. Some clones are missing from TCRdb's copy, which holds only in-frame ones; the method was immunoSEQ multiplex PCR. The V and J calls and clone size come from that table; D and trimming were worked out from the DNA. The sample lists roughly 250,000 clones; around 86% were seen once.

Sequenced input: PBMCs or T cells enriched from blood (not recorded which). This sequence joins TRBV19 and TRBJ1-5; D unresolved. The receptor was isolated from a woman aged 40-49 years with acute COVID-19. Here the CDR3 DNA reads TGTGCCAGTACCACAAGCACTCGGGGGCCCCAGCATTTT. As protein: CASTTSTRGPQHF. The whole variable domain, filled in from reference TRBV19 and TRBJ1-5, reads DGGITQSPKYLFRKEGQNVTLSCEQNLNHDAMYWYRQDPGQGLRLIYYSQIVNDFQKGDIAEGYSVSREKKESFPLTVTSAQKNPTAFYLCASTTSTRGPQHFGDGTRLSIL.